The clone carrying this T cell receptor beta chain showed up just once. Antigen: not known. The CDR3 consists of 14 residues. The germline V gene has CDR1 MNHEY and CDR2 SVGAGI. J lost 0 bases, V lost 8 bases, and 3 bases had no gene match. The sample belongs to a study of T cell responses to AZD1222 COVID-19 vaccine. Here immunoSEQ multiplex PCR was the method, and the copy in TCRdb shows in-frame clones only, minus some. The sample consists of around 140,000 clones, over 85% of them appearing once. General study findings and limits: All repertoire sampling was performed exclusively after the peak T cell response. The CD4 TCRs associated with vaccination extended across spike and predominated at 160-218 and 743-854.

The J gene is TRBJ2-2, the V gene TRBV6-5, with 7 bases identical to TRBD2. The sequence came from an adult in good health. The sequencing used peripheral blood, collected on day 0 of MenACWY control vaccination. CDR3 nucleotide sequence: TGTGCCAGCGTTCGGGGGGCGAACACCGGGGAGCTGTTTTTT. Protein sequence: CASVRGANTGELFF.